This passage covers 10 T cell receptor beta chains from one sample sequenced in a study of identical twins (dated by TCRdb to about 2016). Libraries were constructed by 5' RACE. Data came from an Illumina HiSeq 2000. TCRdb redid the processing of the public reads, applying fastp at Q25 and MiXCR, and retained in-frame beta chains. Rows with a matching CDR3 protein are joined into one entry that keeps the most common DNA and genes. Present in this sample are 700,000 or so distinct CDR3 sequences, roughly 20% of which were seen just once. The ten largest make up around 4.5% of the sample. These same data were also listed under a study on T cells expressing NK-cell markers.

The sample was PBMCs. The receptors were sampled from a woman under 30 in good health.

This clonotype has just a few counts. V is TRBV12-3 or TRBV12-4 and J is TRBJ2-1, with TRBD2 matching over 9 bases. This CDR3 spans 14 amino acids. The J segment lost 7 bases and the V segment lost 7 bases, leaving 8 bases of the junction unmatched. This CDR3 reads CASKTSGLLNEQFF. In nucleotides, the CDR3 is TGTGCCAGCAAGACTAGCGGCCTATTGAATGAGCAGTTCTTC.

This clonotype was detected only a few times. V and J are TRBV5-1 and TRBJ2-4, with 8 bases lining up with TRBD1. Germline V lookup: CDR1 SGHRS, CDR2 YFSETQ. Trimming removed 7 bases from V and 6 bases from J; junction bases left unmatched: 6. There are 13 residues in the CDR3. The CDR3 coding sequence is TGCGCCAGCCGGAGGACAGGGCGAAACATTCAGTACTTC. Translation gives CASRRTGRNIQYF.

This clonotype has at least ten counts. The chain has TRBV11-1 and TRBJ2-1, with 8 bases fitting TRBD2. This CDR3 is built from 18 residues. Germline V lookup: CDR1 SGHAT, CDR2 FQDESV (reference sequence). Trimming took 4 bases from V and 0 from J; bases not matched to a gene: 11. For the CDR3, the DNA is TGTGCCAGCAGCTCCCTCCACTCGCGGGAGGCCTCCTACAATGAGCAGTTCTTC. This encodes CASSSLHSREASYNEQFF.

In its sample, this clonotype was seen a few times. The chain links TRBV4-3 to TRBJ1-2; no definite D call. Looked up from germline, CDR1 is LGHNA and CDR2 is YSLEER. V was trimmed by 1 base and J by 4 bases, leaving 10 bases between them. This CDR3 has 14 residues. The CDR3 bases are TGCGCCAGCAGCCAAGCGCAGGAAATCTATGGCTACACCTTC. This encodes CASSQAQEIYGYTF.

This chain joins TRBV6-5 and TRBJ2-3; TRBD1 aligns across 8 bases. The ends lost 7 bases at V and 13 bases at J; junction bases unmatched: 10. In germline, CDR1 is MNHEY, CDR2 SVGAGI. The CDR3 extends over 12 amino acids. CDR3 residues: CASTTRTGPKYF. The DNA for the CDR3 is TGTGCCAGCACTACACGGACAGGGCCAAAGTATTTT.

V usage is TRBV13 and J usage is TRBJ2-7, with 7 bases that match TRBD1. The J segment lost 6 bases and the V segment lost 0 bases, leaving 5 bases of the junction unmatched. The CDR3 spans 14 residues. CDR1 and CDR2 from the germline V gene are PRHDT and FYEKMQ (reference sequence). The CDR3 sequence: CASSLGLGGGEQYF. CDR3 nucleotide sequence: TGTGCCAGCAGCTTAGGCCTAGGGGGCGGCGAGCAGTACTTC.

The chain combines TRBV6-5 with TRBJ2-7, with TRBD1 identical over 9 bases. Germline assignment: CDR1 MNHEY and CDR2 SVGAGI. The CDR3 is made up of 15 amino acids. V shed 2 bases and J 4 bases; nucleotides not matched to a gene: 6. CDR3 loop: CASSYRGQGPYEQYF. DNA of the CDR3: TGTGCCAGCAGTTACAGAGGACAGGGGCCTTACGAGCAGTACTTC.

The chain recombines TRBV15 with TRBJ2-5; no reliable D call. The CDR3 is 12 residues long. CDR1 is LNHNV and CDR2 is YYDKDF in the germline V gene (reference sequence). V was shortened by 1 base and J by 6 bases, with 6 bases between the two germline ends. CDR3 DNA: TGTGCCACCAGCAGAGGTTTGAAGACCCAGTACTTC. Amino acids: CATSRGLKTQYF.

The table lists this clonotype with a count of one. The chain carries TRBV7-9 and TRBJ2-5; D not resolved. Germline lookup yields CDR1 SEHNR and CDR2 FQNEAQ (reference sequence). Trimming shortened V by 7 bases and J by 2 bases, and 11 bases separated the two germline ends. CDR3 length: 13 residues. The CDR3 sequence is CASNRAGQETQYF. The CDR3 nucleotides are TGTGCCAGCAATCGGGCCGGGCAAGAGACCCAGTACTTC.

This clonotype was seen a handful of times. The chain has TRBV27 and TRBJ2-7; D unresolved. CDR3 length: 11 residues. Germline assignment: CDR1 MNHEY and CDR2 SMNVEV (reference sequence). V was pared by 8 bases and J by 6 bases, with 11 bases between. CDR3 region: CASQQNGEQYF. CDR3 DNA sequence: TGTGCCAGCCAACAGAACGGCGAGCAGTACTTC.